This T cell receptor (beta chain) comes out of a study of shared clonotypes between healthy human individuals. As handled by the study authors: For the immunoSEQ data, sequences were junction-only without quality scores, so filtering differed. Assay used: immunoSEQ multiplex PCR; TCRdb lists only in-frame clones, some missing. The V and J calls and clone size come from that table; D and trimming were worked out from the DNA. The sample comprises around 510,000 clones, around 77% of which are singletons, and about 12% rests with the top ten. Whole-study findings and limits: Blood was the sole source, and tissue repertoires probably differ.

Trimming stripped 7 bases from V and 6 bases from J, with 16 bases between. The CDR3 consists of 13 residues. In germline, CDR1 is MNHEY, CDR2 SVGAGI. Details on this clone: Its cognate antigen is unknown.

The specimen sequenced was PBMCs. The genes are TRBV6-5 and TRBJ2-7; D is uncertain. The sequence came from a middle-aged woman in good health. Some clones in this sample may be carry-over from other donors' samples. The CDR3, as DNA: TGTGCCAGCAAAGGCGCCCTGGGTATCGAGCAGTACTTC. Its protein product is CASKGALGIEQYF.